The present entry profiles one T cell receptor beta chain with its context. Its antigen is not known. Assay used: immunoSEQ multiplex PCR; TCRdb lists only in-frame clones, some missing. The sample lists 150,000 to 200,000 clones; 85% to 90% were seen once. CDR3 length: 14 amino acids. Germline CDR1 and CDR2: MNHEY and SVGEGT. V gave up 3 bases and J gave up 8 bases; unmatched junction bases: 6. This sample was included in a study of T cell responses to AZD1222 COVID-19 vaccine. Overall study results and limits: Nearly half of spike-specific TCRs reportedly target variant regions that are unmutated in the B.1.351 and B.1.1.7 variants. White British ancestry dominated among donors, who included more females, and clonal diversity was possibly underestimated.

Sample: peripheral blood, taken on day 0 of AZD1222 vaccination. This rearrangement joins TRBV6-2 or TRBV6-3 to TRBJ1-4, with 7 bases fitting TRBD1. The receptor comes from an adult in good health. Here the CDR3 DNA reads TGTGCCAGCAGTTATGTGGACAGGCACGAAAAACTGTTTTTT. Translated: CASSYVDRHEKLFF.